The clone carrying this T cell receptor beta chain came up once. Its antigen is unknown. These data are taken from a study of cytomegalovirus exposure and HLA in healthy donors. Overall study results and limits: There were several of the most significant clusters that appeared linked to common viral pathogens in a later analysis. A later analysis associated roughly 15,000 TCR beta sequences with HLA alleles at a 0.05 false discovery rate.

PCR amplification relied on 60 Vbeta primers (plus 13 Jbeta primers). In the authors' workflow: Later, an analysis found 75 million to 90 million unique TCR beta chains, and 8.5 million to 14 million of these were shared. Sequencing used immunoSEQ multiplex PCR; TCRdb keeps in-frame clones, though not all of them. D and trimming were read from the DNA, whereas the V and J calls and clone size are those reported in that table. Of about 160,000 clones listed, roughly two thirds were seen once; the top ten hold approximately 2.5%. Sequenced material: PBMCs. This TCR was sampled from a woman aged 25 to 39 in good health and CMV-seronegative.

The CDR3 sequence: CASSATLSAEAFF. CDR3 coding DNA: TGTGCCAGTAGCGCTACTCTTTCGGCTGAAGCTTTCTTT. V usage is TRBV19 and J usage is TRBJ1-1; D is unresolved. The CDR3 is 13 residues long. Germline CDR1 LNHDA, CDR2 SQIVND (reference sequence). The ends were cut back, 6 bases at V and 6 bases at J, with 14 bases in the middle. The full variable domain, with the rest looked up from reference TRBV19 and TRBJ1-1, is DGGITQSPKYLFRKEGQNVTLSCEQNLNHDAMYWYRQDPGQGLRLIYYSQIVNDFQKGDIAEGYSVSREKKESFPLTVTSAQKNPTAFYLCASSATLSAEAFFGQGTRLTVV.